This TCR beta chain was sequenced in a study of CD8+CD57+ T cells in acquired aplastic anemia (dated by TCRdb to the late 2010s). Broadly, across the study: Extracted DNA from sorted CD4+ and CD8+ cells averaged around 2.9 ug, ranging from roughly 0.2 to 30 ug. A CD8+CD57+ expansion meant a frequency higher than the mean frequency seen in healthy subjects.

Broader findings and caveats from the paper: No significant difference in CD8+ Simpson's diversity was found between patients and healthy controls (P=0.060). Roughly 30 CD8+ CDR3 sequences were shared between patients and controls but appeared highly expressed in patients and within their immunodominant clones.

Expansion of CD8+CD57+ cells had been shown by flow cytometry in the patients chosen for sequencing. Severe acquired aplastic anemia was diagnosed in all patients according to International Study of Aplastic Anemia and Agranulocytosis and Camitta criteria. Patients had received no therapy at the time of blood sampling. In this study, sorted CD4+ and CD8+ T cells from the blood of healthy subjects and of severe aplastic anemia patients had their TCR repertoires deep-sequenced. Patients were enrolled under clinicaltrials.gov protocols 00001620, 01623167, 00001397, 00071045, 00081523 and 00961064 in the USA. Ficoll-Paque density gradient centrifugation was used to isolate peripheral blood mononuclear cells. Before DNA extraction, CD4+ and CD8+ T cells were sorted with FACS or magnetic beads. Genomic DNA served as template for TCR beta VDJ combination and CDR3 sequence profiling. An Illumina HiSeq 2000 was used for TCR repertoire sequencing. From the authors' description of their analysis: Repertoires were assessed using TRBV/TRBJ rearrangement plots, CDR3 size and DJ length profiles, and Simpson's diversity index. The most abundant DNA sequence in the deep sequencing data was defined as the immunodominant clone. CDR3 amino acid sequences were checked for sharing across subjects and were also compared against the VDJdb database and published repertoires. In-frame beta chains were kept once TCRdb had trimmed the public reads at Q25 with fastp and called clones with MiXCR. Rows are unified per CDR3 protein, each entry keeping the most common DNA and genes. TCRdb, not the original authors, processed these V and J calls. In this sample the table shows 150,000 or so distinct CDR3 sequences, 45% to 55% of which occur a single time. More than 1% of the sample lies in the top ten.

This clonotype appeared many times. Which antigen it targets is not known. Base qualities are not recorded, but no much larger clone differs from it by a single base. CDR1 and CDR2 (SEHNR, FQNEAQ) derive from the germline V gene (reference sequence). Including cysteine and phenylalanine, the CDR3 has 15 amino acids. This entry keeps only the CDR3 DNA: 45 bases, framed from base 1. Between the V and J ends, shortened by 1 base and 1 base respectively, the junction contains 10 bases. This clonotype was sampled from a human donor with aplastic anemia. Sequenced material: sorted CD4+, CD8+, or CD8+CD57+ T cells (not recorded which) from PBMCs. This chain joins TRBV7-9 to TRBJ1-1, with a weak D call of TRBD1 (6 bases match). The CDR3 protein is CASSLEGTKNTEAFF. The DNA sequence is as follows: TGTGCCAGCAGCTTAGAGGGGACAAAGAACACTGAAGCTTTCTTT.